Each of the 28 T cell receptor beta chains below was sequenced from the same sample in a study of identical twins. TCRdb re-called the 5' RACE reads through MiXCR, storing one row per CDR3 protein. Counted here are about 890,000 distinct CDR3 sequences, 12% occurring once; the ten biggest clones make up about 1.5%. The same data also contributed to another study, on yellow fever vaccine responses in identical twins.

The source material was PBMCs. The receptors derive from a woman between 18 and 29 years old in good health.

The V call is TRBV5-1, the J call TRBJ2-1, with TRBD2 as a possible D gene (6 bases). Germline lookup yields CDR1 SGHRS and CDR2 YFSETQ. The CDR3 extends over 19 amino acids. V was clipped by 0 bases and J by 1 base, with 20 bases between them. CDR3 sequence reads: CASSLGEYRAGGSYNEQFF. CDR3 sequence (DNA): TGCGCCAGCAGCTTGGGGGAATATAGGGCCGGGGGATCCTACAATGAGCAGTTCTTC.

This clonotype was seen only a few times. This chain uses TRBV20-1 with TRBJ1-5; maybe TRBD1 (5 bases). Germline CDR1 DFQATT, CDR2 SNEGSKA (reference sequence). The CDR3 totals 16 residues. V was clipped by 5 bases and J by 0 bases, with 17 bases between them. The CDR3 DNA follows: TGCAGTGCTCCCCCCGAGGGACTATATAGCAATCAGCCCCAGCATTTT. This sequence encodes CSAPPEGLYSNQPQHF.

This clonotype was counted only a few times. This chain joins TRBV7-9 and TRBJ2-3; tentative D call: TRBD1 (8 bases). Trimming removed 4 bases at V and 7 bases at J, with 21 bases between. The CDR3 is 16 residues long. Germline CDR1 and CDR2: SEHNR and FQNEAQ (reference sequence). CDR3 region: CASSSPQGASGNTQYF. For the CDR3, the DNA is TGTGCCAGCAGCTCGCCCCAGGGGGCTAGCGGAAATACGCAGTATTTT.

This clonotype was seen repeatedly, ten times or more. V gene TRBV7-2 combines with J gene TRBJ1-1; D is undetermined. CDR1 is SGHTA and CDR2 is FQGNSA in the germline V gene. This CDR3 comprises 15 residues. Trimming took 1 base from V and 0 from J, leaving 9 bases between them. In nucleotides, the CDR3 is TGTGCCAGCAGCTTAGAATACAGAATGAACACTGAAGCTTTCTTT. It codes for CASSLEYRMNTEAFF.

The rearrangement links TRBV5-1 to TRBJ2-7; tentatively, D is TRBD1 (6 bases). This CDR3 is 14 amino acids long. Germline values: CDR1 SGHRS, CDR2 YFSETQ. Trimming removed 5 bases from V and 4 bases from J, with 16 bases in between. The CDR3 bases are TGCGCCAGCAGAACTTCCTACGGGACATACGAGCAGTACTTC. Translation: CASRTSYGTYEQYF.

J is TRBJ2-2 and V is TRBV5-1; 8 bases line up with TRBD2. V lost 6 bases to trimming and J lost 1 base; unmatched junction nucleotides: 14. Germline CDR1 SGHRS, CDR2 YFSETQ. The CDR3 runs 18 residues. This CDR3 reads CASMKGAGGSQNTGELFF. DNA of the CDR3: TGCGCCAGCATGAAAGGGGCGGGGGGATCCCAGAACACCGGGGAGCTGTTTTTT.

This clonotype was seen only a few times. The rearrangement links TRBV3-1 to TRBJ1-1; a possible D gene is TRBD1 (6 bases). V gave up 1 base and J gave up 4 bases, with 13 bases separating them. The CDR3 is 15 amino acids. Per the germline V gene, CDR1 is LGHDT and CDR2 is YNNKEL (reference sequence). The CDR3 nucleotides read TGTGCCAGCAGCCAAGGCACAGGGTTGGGCACTGAAGCTTTCTTT. It translates to CASSQGTGLGTEAFF.

This clonotype has more than one count but fewer than ten. The gene calls are TRBV19 and TRBJ2-7; a weak D match, TRBD2 (5 bases). Germline CDR1 is LNHDA and CDR2 is SQIVND (reference sequence). The CDR3 length is 11 residues. With 5 bases removed from V and 6 bases from J, the gap between germline ends came to 8 bases. CDR3 sequence reads: CASSESGEQYF. CDR3 in DNA: TGTGCCAGTAGTGAGAGCGGCGAGCAGTACTTC.

This clonotype has a count of ten or more. V gene TRBV7-3 combines with J gene TRBJ2-1, with 9 bases identical to TRBD2. Unmatched junction bases numbered 6, after V lost 5 bases and J lost 4 bases. Germline-derived CDR1 and CDR2 are SGHTA and FQGTGA. The CDR3 loop spans 15 amino acids. The CDR3 spells CASSPTSGIYNEQFF. The CDR3 region has the DNA TGTGCCAGCAGCCCGACTAGCGGTATTTACAATGAGCAGTTCTTC.

This clonotype was observed at least ten times. The rearrangement joins TRBV5-1 to TRBJ2-7; D gene unclear. Germline V gene lookup returns CDR1 SGHRS and CDR2 YFSETQ. This CDR3 is 11 amino acids long. Trimming took off 0 bases at V and 7 bases at J, with 5 bases between the two ends. The CDR3 DNA is TGCGCCAGCAGCTTGGAGGATGAGCAGTACTTC. It codes for CASSLEDEQYF.

This clonotype has only a few counts. The chain uses TRBV11-2 and TRBJ2-7; D unclear. Germline V gene lookup returns CDR1 SGHAT and CDR2 FQNNGV. Between the trimmed V and J ends, which lost 2 bases and 5 bases, there was a span of 13 bases. This CDR3 spans 14 amino acids. This CDR3 reads CASSLPRRPHEQYV. In DNA, the CDR3 is TGTGCCAGCAGCTTACCCCGGCGTCCCCACGAGCAGTACGTC.

This chain joins TRBV11-2 and TRBJ2-7, with D hard to call. This CDR3 comprises 12 residues. CDR1 is SGHAT and CDR2 is FQNNGV in the germline V gene. V was trimmed by 4 bases and J by 6 bases, leaving 10 bases between them. The chain's CDR3 is CASSSGFGEQYF. The CDR3, as DNA: TGTGCCAGCAGCTCCGGCTTTGGCGAGCAGTACTTC. The entire variable domain, with the rest obtained from reference TRBV11-2 and TRBJ2-7, is as follows: EAGVAQSPRYKIIEKRQSVAFWCNPISGHATLYWYQQILGQGPKLLIQFQNNGVVDDSQLPKDRFSAERLKGVDSTLKIQPAKLEDSAVYLCASSSGFGEQYFGPGTRLTVT.

The rearrangement links TRBV29-1 to TRBJ2-3; TRBD2 matches at 8 bases. This CDR3 contains 15 residues. CDR1 SQVTM and CDR2 ANQGSEA come from the germline V gene. V shed 4 bases and J 0 bases; nucleotides not matched to a gene: 6. The CDR3, as DNA: TGCAGCGTTGCGTTACTAGCGGCTAGCACAGATACGCAGTATTTT. Its translation: CSVALLAASTDTQYF.

The rearrangement joins TRBV20-1 to TRBJ2-3; TRBD2 aligns across 12 bases. The V and J ends lost 8 bases and 2 bases, in that order; junction bases with no gene match: 8. Germline CDR1 is DFQATT and CDR2 is SNEGSKA (reference sequence). CDR3 length: 15 residues. The CDR3 region has the DNA TGCAGTCCCATTTCTAGCGGGGGGGCCACAGATACGCAGTATTTT. This gives the protein CSPISSGGATDTQYF.

The CDR3 loop is CASSVTVFGGTQYF. In nucleotides, the CDR3 is TGTGCCAGCAGCGTTACGGTTTTTGGGGGTACGCAGTATTTT. The gene calls are TRBV7-2 and TRBJ2-3; D assignment may be TRBD1 or TRBD2 (5 bases each). The germline V and J ends were trimmed by 5 bases and 8 bases, with 17 bases remaining between them. Germline CDR1 and CDR2: SGHTA and FQGNSA. The length of the CDR3 is 14 residues.

The chain employs TRBV3-1 and TRBJ2-3; 7 bases map to TRBD2. The CDR3 extends over 15 amino acids. V lost 3 bases and J lost 5; bases outside the gene matches: 8. Germline V CDR1 and CDR2: LGHDT, YNNKEL (reference sequence). CDR3 amino acids: CASSHSSSGLDTQYF. The CDR3 bases are TGTGCCAGCAGCCACAGTTCTAGCGGATTAGATACGCAGTATTTT.

This clonotype has a handful of counts. The V gene is TRBV6-5, the J gene TRBJ1-4, with unresolved D. Germline CDR1 and CDR2: MNHEY and SVGAGI. CDR3 length: 14 amino acids. V gave up 0 bases and J gave up 5 bases, with 7 bases separating them. CDR3 bases: TGTGCCAGCAGTTACTCACTGGGAAATGAAAAACTGTTTTTT. This translates into CASSYSLGNEKLFF.

V usage is TRBV7-2 and J usage is TRBJ2-3; D is possibly TRBD2 (6 bases). Per germline, CDR1 SGHTA and CDR2 FQGNSA. The V and J ends lost 5 bases and 4 bases respectively, with 13 bases between them. The CDR3 is 14 amino acids. The CDR3 region is CASSRDWGPDTQYF. CDR3 coding DNA: TGTGCCAGCAGCCGGGACTGGGGCCCAGATACGCAGTATTTT. Based on the CDR3 plus reference TRBV7-2 and TRBJ2-3, the full variable domain is GAGVSQSPSNKVTEKGKDVELRCDPISGHTALYWYRQSLGQGLEFLIYFQGNSAPDKSGLPSDRFSAERTGGSVSTLTIQRTQQEDSAVYLCASSRDWGPDTQYFGPGTRLTVL.

This clonotype was counted at least ten times. This chain connects TRBV5-1 to TRBJ2-3, with TRBD2 matching over 9 bases. This CDR3 comprises 17 residues. With V trimmed by 0 bases and J by 0 bases, 5 bases remained unmatched. The germline CDR1 and CDR2 sequences are SGHRS and YFSETQ. The CDR3 nucleotides are TGCGCCAGCAGCTTGGTTGCTAGCGGGGCTAGCACAGATACGCAGTATTTT. It translates to CASSLVASGASTDTQYF.

The rearrangement joins TRBV29-1 to TRBJ2-3; 13 nucleotides agree with TRBD2. This CDR3 is 15 amino acids long. With V trimmed by 7 bases and J by 2 bases, 6 bases remained unmatched. Germline lookup yields CDR1 SQVTM and CDR2 ANQGSEA. The CDR3 is CSAGTSGTFTDTQYF. CDR3 nucleotides: TGCAGCGCCGGGACTAGCGGGACATTCACAGATACGCAGTATTTT.

This clonotype has at least ten counts. The V and J genes are TRBV28 and TRBJ2-3; tentative D call: TRBD1 (5 bases). Trimming took off 1 base at V and 4 bases at J, with 9 bases between the two ends. The germline CDR1 and CDR2 sequences are MDHEN and SYDVKM. The CDR3 spans 14 residues. This CDR3 reads CASSLFRQSDTQYF. The CDR3 region has the DNA TGTGCCAGCAGTTTATTCCGACAGTCAGATACGCAGTATTTT.

Note on this clonotype: A much bigger clone sits one base away, suggesting this may be a read error. This chain links TRBV10-3 with TRBJ1-6; 9 nucleotides agree with TRBD1. CDR1 and CDR2 from the germline V gene are ENHRY and SYGVKD. The CDR3 has 14 amino acids. The CDR3 DNA reads TGTGCCATCGCGGCCGGGACAGGGAGATCACCCCTCTACTTT. Its translation: CAIAAGTGRSPLYF.

The chain recombines TRBV10-3 with TRBJ2-5; tentatively, D is TRBD1 (5 bases). CDR3 length equals 13 residues. Germline CDR1 reads ENHRY; CDR2 reads SYGVKD. V was shortened by 4 bases and J by 5 bases, with 11 bases between the two germline ends. CDR3 protein: CAISGGLRETQYF. The DNA of the CDR3 is TGTGCCATCAGTGGGGGCCTTCGGGAGACCCAGTACTTC.

This clonotype was seen a few times. The gene calls are TRBV20-1 and TRBJ2-5; the D gene is possibly TRBD1 (6 bases). V lost 2 bases and J 4 bases, leaving 8 bases between the germline ends. The germline V gene has CDR1 DFQATT and CDR2 SNEGSKA (reference sequence). The CDR3 extends over 12 amino acids. The CDR3 loop reads CSARPDRETQYF. In DNA form, the CDR3 reads TGCAGTGCTAGACCGGACAGAGAGACCCAGTACTTC.

V and J are TRBV28 and TRBJ2-7; 9 positions match TRBD1. Germline assignment: CDR1 MDHEN and CDR2 SYDVKM. V was pared by 6 bases and J by 3 bases, with 6 bases of the junction left unmatched. The CDR3 has 14 residues. The CDR3 loop is CASSGTGIDYEQYF. The CDR3 DNA is TGTGCCAGCAGCGGGACAGGGATTGACTACGAGCAGTACTTC. Using reference TRBV28 and TRBJ2-7 for the parts outside the CDR3, the full variable domain is DVKVTQSSRYLVKRTGEKVFLECVQDMDHENMFWYRQDPGLGLRLIYFSYDVKMKEKGDIPEGYSVSREKKERFSLILESASTNQTSMYLCASSGTGIDYEQYFGPGTRLTVT.

This chain joins TRBV15 and TRBJ2-7, with 11 bases fitting TRBD2. The CDR3 sequence is 17 residues long. The V gene end was trimmed by 0 bases and the J gene end by 4 bases; junction bases not matched to a gene: 8. The V gene's germline CDR1 is LNHNV and CDR2 YYDKDF (reference sequence). The CDR3, as DNA: TGTGCCACCAGCAGAGATGTGGCTAGCGGGAGGCGGTACGAGCAGTACTTC. It codes for CATSRDVASGRRYEQYF.

This clonotype was observed a few times. This chain joins TRBV18 and TRBJ2-4; 8 positions match TRBD2. V shed 3 bases and J 8 bases; nucleotides not matched to a gene: 6. There are 14 residues in the CDR3. Germline V CDR1 and CDR2: KGHSH, LQKENI. For the CDR3, the DNA is TGTGCCAGCTCACCGTTCGGGGGGGCCGACATTCAGTACTTC. Amino acids: CASSPFGGADIQYF.

This clonotype was seen at least ten times. The V call is TRBV28, the J call TRBJ1-5; the D is unclear. Trimming removed 2 bases at V and 2 bases at J, with 10 bases between. There are 15 residues in the CDR3. CDR1 and CDR2 from the germline V gene are MDHEN and SYDVKM. The CDR3 is CASSLGPPGNQPQHF. The CDR3, as DNA: TGTGCCAGCAGTTTAGGGCCCCCGGGCAATCAGCCCCAGCATTTT.